The 28 T cell receptor beta chains below all came from one sample that was sequenced in a study of post-analysis software for immune sequencing data. TCR beta cDNA libraries had unique molecular identifiers. TCRdb reanalysed the PCR reads using MiXCR and keeps one entry per CDR3 protein. The sample has more than 500,000 distinct CDR3 sequences, under 40% seen once. Antigens of these TCRs are unknown. Study-level findings and limits: Five or six TRBV segments, TRBV5-6, TRBV5-1 and TRBV20-1 among them, were found more frequent in patients than controls.

Source material: blood. Receptors were obtained from a girl aged 2-17 years with multiple sclerosis.

The V call is TRBV20-1, the J call TRBJ1-4; tentatively, D is TRBD1 (6 bases). CDR3 size: 16 residues. V lost 2 bases and J lost 2, with 15 bases in between. Germline assignment: CDR1 DFQATT and CDR2 SNEGSKA (reference sequence). The CDR3 nucleotides read TGCAGTGCTAGATTAAACAGGGTTGGGACTAATGAAAAACTGTTTTTT. Its translation is CSARLNRVGTNEKLFF.

A few counts support this clonotype. The chain joins TRBV9 to TRBJ2-2; D not certain. This CDR3 contains 16 residues. In germline, CDR1 is SGDLS, CDR2 YYNGEE. Trimming left V 0 bases short and J 1 base short, with 10 bases between. The CDR3 DNA sequence: TGTGCCAGCAGCGTAGCTGACGTCAGGAACACCGGGGAGCTGTTTTTT. Translated, it gives CASSVADVRNTGELFF.

The chain joins TRBV7-2 to TRBJ2-2, with a tentative D call TRBD1 (6 bases). Germline V gene lookup returns CDR1 SGHTA and CDR2 FQGNSA. CDR3 length: 14 residues. V was trimmed by 5 bases and J by 4 bases, leaving 11 bases between them. In DNA form, the CDR3 reads TGTGCCAGCAGCCAGGACAGACTCACCGGGGAGCTGTTTTTT. Translating it yields CASSQDRLTGELFF.

V usage is TRBV29-1 and J usage is TRBJ1-1; the match to TRBD1 covers 8 bases. The germline V gene has CDR1 SQVTM and CDR2 ANQGSEA. There are 13 residues in the CDR3. The J segment lost 4 bases and the V segment lost 1 base, leaving 2 bases of the junction unmatched. The CDR3, as DNA: TGCAGCGTTGAAGCCACAGGGGGCACTGAAGCTTTCTTT. This translates into CSVEATGGTEAFF.

This chain joins TRBV2 and TRBJ2-1; either TRBD1 or TRBD2 may supply D (5 bases each). Trimming left V 10 bases short and J 7 bases short, with 14 bases between. Germline V CDR1 and CDR2: SNHLY, FYNNEI. This CDR3 spans 12 amino acids. In nucleotides, the CDR3 is TGTGCCACCTGGGACGGGGAGAATGAGCAGTTCTTC. It specifies CATWDGENEQFF.

Worth noting for this clonotype: At one boundary the junction diverges from the germline segment, which might be a read error. The genes are TRBV20-1 and TRBJ2-5, with no clear D. The CDR3 is 11 residues long. Germline CDR1 is DFQATT and CDR2 is SNEGSKA (reference sequence). As DNA, the CDR3 is TGCAGGGCTAGAGATCGTGAGACCCAGTACTTC. Protein product: CRARDRETQYF.

This chain connects TRBV13 to TRBJ2-1, with TRBD2 matching over 8 bases. The tail of the sequence fits TRBJ2-7 better, so the J call may be wrong. CDR3 length: 15 residues. The germline V gene encodes CDR1 PRHDT and CDR2 FYEKMQ (reference sequence). The CDR3 DNA reads as TGTGCCAGCAGCTTATGGCGGGGGGCCTACAATGAGCAGTACTTC. Residues: CASSLWRGAYNEQYF.

With regard to this clonotype: One end of the junction varies from germline; a read error may be responsible. The chain joins TRBV10-2 to TRBJ2-1, with D perhaps being TRBD1 or TRBD2 (5 bases each). The germline gives CDR1 WSHSY, CDR2 SAAADI. The CDR3 has 13 amino acids. The CDR3 sequence is CASSKSVGTEQFF. The CDR3 DNA reads as TGCGCCAGCAGTAAGTCCGTGGGGACCGAGCAGTTCTTC.

This clonotype occurred a few times. The chain carries TRBV6-5 and TRBJ2-7; no reliable D call. The V gene's germline CDR1 is MNHEY and CDR2 SVGAGI. V was pared by 4 bases and J by 3 bases, with 7 bases between. The CDR3 runs to 12 residues. CDR3 nucleotides: TGTGCCAGCAGTTCTAAGGGCTACGAGCAGTACTTC. It specifies CASSSKGYEQYF.

The chain is built from TRBV10-3 and TRBJ2-7; tentatively, D is TRBD1 or TRBD2 (6 bases each). V lost 4 bases, J lost 2 bases, and 12 bases lay in between. Germline CDR1 ENHRY, CDR2 SYGVKD. The CDR3 is 14 residues long. This chain's CDR3 is CAISGGDTAYEQYF. In nucleotides, the CDR3 is TGTGCCATCAGTGGGGGGGACACAGCCTACGAGCAGTACTTC.

This clonotype was counted ten times or more. The genes are TRBV5-5 and TRBJ2-7; D is unresolved. Germline CDR1 SGHKS, CDR2 YYEKEE (reference sequence). V lost 4 bases and J 4 bases, leaving 18 bases between the germline ends. The CDR3 extends over 15 amino acids. The CDR3 nucleotides are TGTGCCAGCAGCGGTGGTCGCGCACTGGGTTACGAGCAGTACTTC. Its translation: CASSGGRALGYEQYF. Together with reference TRBV5-5 and TRBJ2-7, the CDR3 gives the full variable domain: DAGVTQSPTHLIKTRGQQVTLRCSPISGHKSVSWYQQVLGQGPQFIFQYYEKEERGRGNFPDRFSARQFPNYSSELNVNALLLGDSALYLCASSGGRALGYEQYFGPGTRLTVT.

The chain links TRBV2 to TRBJ1-1; D might be TRBD1 (6 bases). Germline lookup yields CDR1 SNHLY and CDR2 FYNNEI. The germline V and J ends were trimmed by 3 bases and 3 bases, with 17 bases remaining between them. CDR3 length: 16 residues. The CDR3, as DNA: TGTGCCAGCAGTGACCCCGGGGGGGGCTGGGACACTGAAGCTTTCTTT. Translation gives CASSDPGGGWDTEAFF.

The chain recombines TRBV21-1 with TRBJ2-7. TRBV21-1 is designated a pseudogene. The CDR3 covers 14 residues. The CDR3, as DNA: TGTGCCAGCAGCAAAGGGCCGGTACAAGAGACCCTGTACTTC. Its translation is CASSKGPVQETLYF.

This chain uses TRBV7-6 with TRBJ1-2; D ambiguous. V was trimmed by 1 base and J by 0 bases, leaving 9 bases between them. Germline assignment: CDR1 SGHVS and CDR2 FNYEAQ. CDR3 length: 15 amino acids. Here the CDR3 reads CASSLGADSNYGYTF. The CDR3, as DNA: TGTGCCAGCAGCTTAGGTGCCGACTCTAACTATGGCTACACCTTC.

This clonotype was counted a few times. This chain connects TRBV4-1 to TRBJ1-2, with D possibly TRBD1 on 5 matching bases. Germline assignment: CDR1 MGHRA and CDR2 YSYEKL. CDR3 length: 16 residues. The V gene lost 0 bases and the J gene lost 2 bases, with 13 bases spanning the gap. This CDR3 is CASSQEGSGRNYGYTF. The CDR3 nucleotides are TGCGCCAGCAGCCAAGAAGGTTCAGGGAGGAACTATGGCTACACCTTC.

This clonotype has more than one count but fewer than ten. The chain joins TRBV7-2 to TRBJ2-7; D is unresolved. The V gene's germline CDR1 is SGHTA and CDR2 FQGNSA. V was clipped by 5 bases and J by 7 bases, with 15 bases between them. This CDR3 comprises 13 residues. CDR3 residues: CASSRSNVNEQYF. CDR3 bases: TGTGCCAGCAGCCGATCGAACGTGAATGAGCAGTACTTC.

The chain joins TRBV7-9 to TRBJ1-6; D call uncertain. V lost 2 bases and J 8 bases, leaving 13 bases between the germline ends. The CDR3 has 15 amino acids. In germline, CDR1 is SEHNR, CDR2 FQNEAQ (reference sequence). CDR3 in DNA: TGTGCCAGCAGCTTATCCGGACGGCTGGATTCACCCCTCCACTTT. It codes for CASSLSGRLDSPLHF.

In this sample, this clonotype turned up a few times. V gene TRBV6-5 combines with J gene TRBJ1-4; TRBD1 aligns across 7 bases. The CDR3 contains 13 residues. Germline assignment: CDR1 MNHEY and CDR2 SVGAGI. Trimming cost V 5 bases and J 14 bases; bases outside gene matches: 11. DNA of the CDR3: TGTGCCAGCAGTAGCCTAGGACAGGTGCCTCTGTTTTTT. Translating it yields CASSSLGQVPLFF.

This clonotype was seen only a few times. The gene calls are TRBV5-1 and TRBJ1-2, with 8 positions matching TRBD1. The CDR3 contains 15 residues. Looked up from germline, CDR1 is SGHRS and CDR2 is YFSETQ. V was pared by 0 bases and J by 0 bases, with 1 base of the junction left unmatched. The CDR3, as DNA: TGCGCCAGCAGCTTGGGGACAGGGCCTAACTATGGCTACACCTTC. Its translation: CASSLGTGPNYGYTF.

The sample holds a few counts of this clonotype. The V gene is TRBV5-1, the J gene TRBJ2-1, with 7 positions matching TRBD2. The CDR3 is 15 amino acids. The J segment lost 5 bases and the V segment lost 3 bases, leaving 8 bases of the junction unmatched. Per the germline V gene, CDR1 is SGHRS and CDR2 is YFSETQ. CDR3 DNA: TGCGCCAGCAGCTCGGCGGTGGGGGGGAACAATGAGCAGTTCTTC. Amino acid sequence: CASSSAVGGNNEQFF.

In this sample, this clonotype turned up a few times. This chain joins TRBV27 and TRBJ2-7; 11 nucleotides match TRBD2. CDR3 length: 14 residues. In germline, CDR1 is MNHEY, CDR2 SMNVEV (reference sequence). Germline trimming cut 3 bases from V and 5 bases from J; bases unmatched to any gene: 3. CDR3 region: CASSFTSGGHEQYF. The CDR3, as DNA: TGTGCCAGCAGTTTTACTAGCGGGGGCCACGAGCAGTACTTC.

The chain is built from TRBV7-2 and TRBJ2-7, with TRBD1 identical over 7 bases. The CDR3 has 14 residues. Germline loops: CDR1 SGHTA, CDR2 FQGNSA. With 3 bases clipped from V and 3 bases from J, the junction kept 5 bases outside the gene matches. CDR3 sequence: CASSFDRAGYEQYF. The CDR3 DNA is TGTGCCAGCAGCTTCGACAGGGCGGGCTACGAGCAGTACTTC.

This clonotype showed up just a few times. The rearrangement links TRBV7-2 to TRBJ2-5, with 7 bases fitting TRBD1. The CDR3 is 15 residues long. Germline lookup yields CDR1 SGHTA and CDR2 FQGNSA. V shed 2 bases and J 2 bases; nucleotides not matched to a gene: 5. The CDR3 spells CASSLRTGQQETQYF. The DNA for the CDR3 is TGTGCCAGCAGCTTAAGGACGGGACAGCAAGAGACCCAGTACTTC.

The chain couples TRBV19 to TRBJ2-1, with 7 bases that match TRBD1. V shed 7 bases and J 1 base; nucleotides not matched to a gene: 10. The CDR3 has 16 amino acids. CDR1 and CDR2 from the germline V gene are LNHDA and SQIVND (reference sequence). CDR3 coding DNA: TGTGCCAGTACCGGCGACAGGGTCTTTTCCTACAATGAGCAGTTCTTC. It codes for CASTGDRVFSYNEQFF.

This clonotype turned up a few times. The V gene is TRBV5-1, the J gene TRBJ1-6, with D possibly TRBD1 on 6 matching bases. The CDR3 length is 17 residues. V dropped 0 bases and J dropped 2 bases, with 12 bases sitting between them. CDR1 SGHRS and CDR2 YFSETQ come from the germline V gene. CDR3 nucleotides: TGCGCCAGCAGCTTGGACTTGGGGGCGGCCTATAATTCACCCCTCCACTTT. This codes for CASSLDLGAAYNSPLHF.

The chain links TRBV5-1 to TRBJ2-7, with D maybe TRBD1 (5 bases). CDR1 and CDR2 from the germline V gene are SGHRS and YFSETQ. This CDR3 region has 12 residues. The V and J ends lost 3 bases and 9 bases respectively, with 13 bases between them. The CDR3 sequence is CASSSDSQGQYF. The DNA of the CDR3 is TGCGCCAGCAGCTCTGACAGCCAGGGGCAGTACTTC.

This chain joins TRBV12-3 or TRBV12-4 and TRBJ2-2; TRBD1 matches 10 bases. The junction had 9 bases not matched to a gene; V was cut back by 2 bases and J by 0 bases. The CDR3 contains 19 residues. This CDR3 is CASSLPRTGGLTNTGELFF. Written as DNA, the CDR3 is TGTGCCAGCAGTTTACCGAGGACAGGGGGATTGACGAACACCGGGGAGCTGTTTTTT.

The gene calls are TRBV6-6 and TRBJ1-2; 7 nucleotides align to TRBD1. Trimming at V came to 0 bases and at J to 4 bases, leaving 5 bases not matched to a gene. The CDR3 contains 15 residues. Germline CDR1 reads MNHNY; CDR2 reads SVGAGI (reference sequence). The CDR3 sequence: CASSYSQGEGYGYTF. The CDR3 nucleotides are TGTGCCAGCAGTTACTCCCAGGGGGAGGGCTATGGCTACACCTTC.